This TCR beta chain stems from a study of beta chain features in type 1 diabetes. Expressed TCRB transcripts were sequenced because the isolated RNA had all been reverse transcribed beforehand. TCRdb's table, derived via immunoSEQ multiplex PCR, lists solely in-frame clones and lacks some. This sample has 310,000 or so clones, with 9.5% to 12% found just once. This clone was observed a few times. A single heparinised draw of approximately 0.11 L on average was taken per donor. Sorting based on CD45RO/CCR7/CD25/CD127/CD95/CD27 separated CD4+ naive, central memory, regulatory and stem cell-like memory cells. The CDR3 contains 15 residues. Looked up from germline, CDR1 is SGHNT and CDR2 is YYREEE (reference sequence). V was pared by 3 bases and J by 4 bases, with 10 bases of the junction left unmatched.

The receptor comes from a woman in her thirties in good health. The genes are TRBV5-4 and TRBJ2-7, with 7 bases aligning to TRBD2. Sequencing was carried out using naive CD4+ T cells from blood. The CDR3 sequence: CASSSPGLPLYEQYF. For the CDR3, the DNA is TGTGCCAGCAGCTCACCGGGACTACCACTATACGAGCAGTACTTC.